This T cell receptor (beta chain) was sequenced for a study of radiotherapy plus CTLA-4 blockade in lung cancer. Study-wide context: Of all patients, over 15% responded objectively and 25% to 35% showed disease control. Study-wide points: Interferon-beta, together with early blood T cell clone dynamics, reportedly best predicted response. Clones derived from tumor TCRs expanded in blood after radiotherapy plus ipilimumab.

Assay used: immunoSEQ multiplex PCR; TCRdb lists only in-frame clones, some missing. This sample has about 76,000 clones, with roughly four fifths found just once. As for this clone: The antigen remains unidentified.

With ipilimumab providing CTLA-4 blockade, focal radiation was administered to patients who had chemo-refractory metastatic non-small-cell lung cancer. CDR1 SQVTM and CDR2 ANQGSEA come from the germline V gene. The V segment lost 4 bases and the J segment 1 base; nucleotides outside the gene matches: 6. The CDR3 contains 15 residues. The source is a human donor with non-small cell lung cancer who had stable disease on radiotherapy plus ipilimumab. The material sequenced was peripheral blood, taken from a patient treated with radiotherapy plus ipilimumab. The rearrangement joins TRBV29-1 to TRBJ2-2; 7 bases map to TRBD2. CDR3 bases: TGCAGCGTTGTCTCCGGCGGGGGGAACACCGGGGAGCTGTTTTTT. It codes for CSVVSGGGNTGELFF.